These 3 T cell receptor beta chains share one sample of origin, sequenced in a study of metastatic and nonmetastatic thyroid tumors. Each patient came to thyroid surgery without any prior treatment (of any kind). TCRdb re-analyzed the PCR reads through MiXCR. Among roughly 58,000 clones listed, under 5% were seen once. The sample taken for sequencing was blood. These receptors were taken from a female donor with papillary thyroid cancer or a benign thyroid nodule (not recorded which). Some clones in this sample may be carry-over from other donors' samples.

The DNA for the CDR3 is TGCGCCAGCAGACTCAGGAGGAACACCGGGGAGCTGTTTTTT. It yields the protein CASRLRRNTGELFF. The chain employs TRBV10-1 and TRBJ2-2; D unclear. Trimming removed 6 bases at V and 1 base at J, with 9 bases between. Per germline, CDR1 WNHNN and CDR2 SYGVQD (reference sequence). The CDR3 runs to 14 residues.

This clone was counted many times. V is TRBV7-2 and J is TRBJ1-2; D is unclear. Trimming removed 2 bases at V and 5 bases at J, with 9 bases between. Germline V CDR1 and CDR2: SGHTA, FQGNSA. The CDR3 consists of 13 residues. CDR3: CASSLPLEYGYTF. The DNA for the CDR3 is TGTGCCAGCAGCTTACCGCTTGAGTATGGCTACACCTTC.

This clone has ten or more counts. The same CDR3 arises from other DNA sequences in this sample as well. This chain joins TRBV5-5 and TRBJ2-1, with no clear D. The CDR3 is 14 amino acids. With 3 bases removed from V and 4 bases from J, the gap between germline ends came to 11 bases. The germline V gene has CDR1 SGHKS and CDR2 YYEKEE (reference sequence). CDR3 DNA: TGTGCCAGCAGCTCCCCCCTTCGTTACAATGAGCAGTTCTTC. It is translated as CASSSPLRYNEQFF.